This TCR beta chain was identified in a study of cytomegalovirus exposure and HLA in healthy donors. Findings and limits, study-wide: A later look showed TCR association rates differing by HLA locus, highest for DRB1 and lowest for HLA-C. When analyzed later, a missense DCLRE1C variant was found to be linked to TCR beta V- and J-gene trimming. A later analysis reported that several of the most significant clusters appeared to be linked to common viral pathogens, among them Epstein-Barr virus. There were reportedly fewer N-insertions in an Asian-associated ancestry cluster than the roughly 700-donor mean, in a later analysis.

The CDR3 extends over 13 amino acids. Trimming removed 6 bases from V and 5 bases from J, with 13 bases in between. Germline CDR1 and CDR2: SNHLY and FYNNEI. Of note for this clone: The antigen remains unidentified.

Amplification used 60 Vbeta primers and 13 Jbeta primers. Libraries were prepared by immunoSEQ multiplex PCR; TCRdb keeps only in-frame clonotypes and omits some of them. The sample gives roughly 150,000 clones, 80% to 90% of which show up once; about 2.3% is in the top ten. The V and J genes are TRBV2 and TRBJ1-2, with a possible D match to TRBD1 (5 bases). The sequence was collected from a woman between 18 and 29 years old in good health and CMV-seronegative. Specimen: PBMCs. The CDR3 region is CASRVGQTYGYTF. CDR3 bases: TGTGCCAGCAGGGTAGGACAAACGTATGGCTACACCTTC.